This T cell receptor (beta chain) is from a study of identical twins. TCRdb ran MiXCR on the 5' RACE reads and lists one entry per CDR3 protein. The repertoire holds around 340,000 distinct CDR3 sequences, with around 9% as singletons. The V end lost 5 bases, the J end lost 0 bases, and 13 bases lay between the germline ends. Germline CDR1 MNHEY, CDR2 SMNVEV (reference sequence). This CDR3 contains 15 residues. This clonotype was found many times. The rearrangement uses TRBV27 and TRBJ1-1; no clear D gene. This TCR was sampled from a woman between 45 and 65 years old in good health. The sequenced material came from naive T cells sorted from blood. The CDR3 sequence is CASSPRGFMNTEAFF. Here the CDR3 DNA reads TGTGCCAGCAGTCCTCGCGGATTCATGAACACTGAAGCTTTCTTT.